This T cell receptor beta chain is drawn from a study of PD-1 blockade in mismatch repair-deficient tumors. For the study at large: Patients had approximately 13 mismatch repair-deficient cancer types, all previously treated and progressing. Study-wide points: Tumor-resident clones, often undetectable pretreatment in blood, expanded then contracted after pembrolizumab.

Some clones are missing from TCRdb's copy, which holds only in-frame ones; the method was immunoSEQ multiplex PCR. Of 45,000 to 60,000 clones listed, approximately 78% were seen once; the top ten hold approximately 3.2%. About this clone itself: What it binds is not known.

This CDR3 spans 14 amino acids. With 3 bases removed from V and 3 bases from J, the gap between germline ends came to 8 bases. Per germline, CDR1 ENHRY and CDR2 SYGVKD. Source: peripheral blood, taken 4 weeks after starting pembrolizumab. The chain combines TRBV10-3 with TRBJ1-4; D possibly corresponds to TRBD1 (6 bases). This TCR derives from an adult with mismatch repair-deficient cancer. CDR3 nucleotides: TGTGCCATCAGTGAAGGGGGTCCTAATGAAAAACTGTTTTTT. It encodes CAISEGGPNEKLFF.